This T cell receptor beta chain was captured in a study of identical twins. Among all donors, each was a healthy Caucasian. TCRdb re-derived calls from the 5' RACE reads in MiXCR, one entry per CDR3 protein. This table has just over 450,000 distinct CDR3 sequences, approximately 14% appearing once. Study-wide results and limits: Among monozygotic twins, out-of-frame TCR alpha sharing exceeded what models predicted. Memory repertoires showed no such pattern, whereas abundant cord blood beta clonotypes carried fewer insertions.

With regard to this clonotype: Its matching antigen is unknown.

In germline, CDR1 is MGHRA, CDR2 YSYEKL. CDR3 length: 16 amino acids. The V end was cut by 8 bases, the J end by 4 bases, with 21 bases between. These data also formed part of another study, on yellow fever vaccine responses in identical twins. That report notes: On the reported evidence, twins' vaccine T cell responses seemed partly convergent and partly personalized.

V is TRBV4-1 and J is TRBJ2-1, with a weak D call TRBD2 (6 bases). Input material: CD4+ T cells sorted from blood. This TCR was recovered from a woman under 30 in good health. For the CDR3, the DNA is TGCGCCAGCGGTCCGGAGGGAACGGGGCGTTACAATGAGCAGTTCTTC. It specifies CASGPEGTGRYNEQFF.